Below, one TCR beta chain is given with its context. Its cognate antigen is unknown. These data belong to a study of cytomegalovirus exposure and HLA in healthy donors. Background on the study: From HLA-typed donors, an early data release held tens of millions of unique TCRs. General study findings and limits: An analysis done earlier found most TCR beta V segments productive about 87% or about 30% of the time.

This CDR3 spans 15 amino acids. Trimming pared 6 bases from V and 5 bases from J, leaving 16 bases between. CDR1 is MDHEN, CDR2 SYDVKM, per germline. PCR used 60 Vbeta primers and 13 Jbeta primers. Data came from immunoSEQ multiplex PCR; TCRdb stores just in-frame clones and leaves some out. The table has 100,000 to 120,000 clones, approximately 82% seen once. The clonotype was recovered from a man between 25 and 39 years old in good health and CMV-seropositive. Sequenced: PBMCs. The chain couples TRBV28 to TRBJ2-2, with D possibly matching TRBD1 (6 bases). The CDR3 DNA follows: TGTGCCAGCAGACGTGGAAACAGGGAGACCGGGGAGCTGTTTTTT. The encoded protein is CASRRGNRETGELFF. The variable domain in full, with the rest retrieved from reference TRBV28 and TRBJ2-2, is DVKVTQSSRYLVKRTGEKVFLECVQDMDHENMFWYRQDPGLGLRLIYFSYDVKMKEKGDIPEGYSVSREKKERFSLILESASTNQTSMYLCASRRGNRETGELFFGEGSRLTVL.